One and the same sample provided the 3 T cell receptor beta chains below, sequenced in a study of cytomegalovirus exposure and HLA in healthy donors. Assay used: immunoSEQ multiplex PCR; TCRdb lists only in-frame clones, some missing. The sample shows some 150,000 clones, about 95% of them seen only once. Sequenced input: PBMCs. The receptor source for this set is a man aged 18 to 30 in good health and CMV-seropositive.

The rearrangement uses TRBV5-5 and TRBJ2-5; D call uncertain. The CDR3 sequence is 15 residues long. The V gene's germline CDR1 is SGHKS and CDR2 YYEKEE (reference sequence). The V and J ends lost 1 base and 4 bases respectively, with 14 bases between them. This CDR3 reads CASSLNWLVSETQYF. CDR3 in DNA: TGTGCCAGCAGCTTGAACTGGCTAGTTTCAGAGACCCAGTACTTC.

The chain carries TRBV6-6 and TRBJ2-7; TRBD1 agrees at 12 bases. The germline gives CDR1 MNHNY, CDR2 SVGAGI (reference sequence). CDR3 size: 15 residues. The J segment lost 5 bases and the V segment lost 5 bases, leaving 7 bases of the junction unmatched. Here the CDR3 reads CASSPGQGATDEQYF. As DNA, the CDR3 is TGTGCCAGCAGTCCGGGACAGGGGGCCACCGACGAGCAGTACTTC.

J is TRBJ2-2 and V is TRBV4-2; TRBD2 might be the D (5 bases). The CDR3 consists of 17 residues. V was cut by 1 base and J by 1 base, with 13 bases left in between. CDR1 is LGHNA and CDR2 is YNFKEQ in the germline V gene. CDR3 sequence reads: CASSQGRKSGNTGELFF. CDR3 sequence (DNA): TGTGCCAGCAGCCAAGGCCGGAAAAGCGGGAACACCGGGGAGCTGTTTTTT.